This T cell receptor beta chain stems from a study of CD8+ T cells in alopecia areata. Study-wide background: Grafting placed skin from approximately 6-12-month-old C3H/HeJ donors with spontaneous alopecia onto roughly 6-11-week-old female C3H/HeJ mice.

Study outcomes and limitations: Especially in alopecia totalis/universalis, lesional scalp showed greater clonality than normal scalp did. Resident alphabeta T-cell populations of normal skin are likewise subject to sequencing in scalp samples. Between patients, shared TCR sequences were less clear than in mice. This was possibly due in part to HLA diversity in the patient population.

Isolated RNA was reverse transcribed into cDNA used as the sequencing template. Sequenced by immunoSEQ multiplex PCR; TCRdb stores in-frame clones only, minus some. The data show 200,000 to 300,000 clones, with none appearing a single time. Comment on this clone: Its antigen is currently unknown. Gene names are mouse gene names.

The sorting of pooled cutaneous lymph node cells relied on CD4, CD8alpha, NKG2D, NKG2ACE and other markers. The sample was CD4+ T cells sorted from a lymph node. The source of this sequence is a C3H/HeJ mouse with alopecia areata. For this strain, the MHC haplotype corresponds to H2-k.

CDR3 amino acids: CASTRRQYEQYF. The DNA read from the CDR3 is TGTGCCAGCACCCGACGACAGTAT. J is TRBJ2-7 and V is TRBV19; weak D call: TRBD1 (5 bases). The observed sequence ends 4 residues before the CDR3 terminus, with the missing tail filled in from the germline J gene. The CDR3 loop spans 12 amino acids. Germline V CDR1 and CDR2: FNHDT, SITEND (reference sequence).